The present T cell receptor beta chain was sequenced within a study of blood T cell repertoires in COVID-19. Study details: There were acute and convalescent COVID-19 samples, and they came from the United States, Italy and Spain. From T cells, B-cell-depleted T cells, or PBMCs came the material, which was cDNA or gDNA.

In the original analysis: Amplified reference gene primers provided the basis for estimating nucleated cell counts. Generated by immunoSEQ multiplex PCR, the TCRdb table keeps only in-frame clones and is missing some. V, J and clone size are taken as reported in that table, and D and trimming were inferred from the DNA itself. The sample lists 55,000 to 75,000 clones, about 81% seen once, with 15% to 18% in the top ten. CDR3 length: 15 residues. V lost 3 bases and J 7 bases, leaving 15 bases between the germline ends. Germline CDR1 and CDR2: LGHDT and YNNKEL (reference sequence). This clone was seen once.

The sequenced sample was peripheral blood. The genes are TRBV3-1 (or the pseudogene TRBV3-2) and TRBJ1-4; D unresolved. This receptor was taken from an older man with acute or convalescent COVID-19. CDR3 DNA: TGTGCCAGCAGCCAGGGCAGCATGGTTGGTGAAAAACTGTTTTTT. Translation gives CASSQGSMVGEKLFF.